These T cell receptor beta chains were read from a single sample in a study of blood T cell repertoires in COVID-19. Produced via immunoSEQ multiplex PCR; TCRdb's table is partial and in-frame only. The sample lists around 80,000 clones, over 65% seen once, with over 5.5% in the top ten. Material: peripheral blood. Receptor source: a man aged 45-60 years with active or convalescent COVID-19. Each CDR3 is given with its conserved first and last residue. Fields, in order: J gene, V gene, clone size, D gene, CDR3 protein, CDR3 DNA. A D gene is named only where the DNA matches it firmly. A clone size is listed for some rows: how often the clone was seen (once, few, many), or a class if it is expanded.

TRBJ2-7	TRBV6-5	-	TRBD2	CASSYRAGGSYEQYF	TGTGCCAGCAGTTACAGAGCGGGGGGTTCCTACGAGCAGTACTTC
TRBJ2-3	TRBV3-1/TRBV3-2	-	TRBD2	CASSQDASGGTDTQYF	TGTGCCAGCAGCCAAGATGCTAGCGGGGGAACAGATACGCAGTATTTT
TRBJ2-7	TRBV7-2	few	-	CASRLDSYSYEQYF	TGTGCCAGCAGATTAGACAGCTACTCCTACGAGCAGTACTTC
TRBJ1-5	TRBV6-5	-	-	CASSLQEGNQPQHF	TGTGCCAGCAGTCTTCAGGAGGGCAATCAGCCCCAGCATTTT
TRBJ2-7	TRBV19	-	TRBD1	CARPTPVQGTYEQYF	TGTGCCAGGCCAACACCCGTACAGGGGACCTACGAGCAGTACTTC
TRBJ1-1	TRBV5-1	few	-	CASSPLGGNTEAFF	TGCGCCAGCAGCCCCTTGGGGGGGAACACTGAAGCTTTCTTT
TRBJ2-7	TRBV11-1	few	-	CASSFHAGPTYEQYF	TGTGCCAGCAGCTTTCATGCAGGCCCCACCTACGAGCAGTACTTC
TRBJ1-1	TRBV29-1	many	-	CSVEASGNTEAFF	TGCAGCGTTGAGGCGTCAGGAAACACTGAAGCTTTCTTT
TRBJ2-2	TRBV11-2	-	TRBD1	CASSLGQSTGELFF	TGTGCCAGCAGCTTGGGACAGAGCACCGGGGAGCTGTTTTTT
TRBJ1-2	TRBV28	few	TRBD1	CASSRDRGREWLGGYTF	TGTGCCAGCAGCCGGGACAGGGGGCGCGAGTGGTTAGGCGGCTACACCTTC
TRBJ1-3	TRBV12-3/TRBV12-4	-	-	CASSLGGMNTIYF	TGTGCCAGCAGTTTAGGAGGGATGAACACCATATATTTT
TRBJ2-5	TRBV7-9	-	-	CASSSTIPGETQYF	TGTGCCAGCAGCTCAACTATACCCGGAGAGACCCAGTACTTC
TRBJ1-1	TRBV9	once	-	CASSVGGGPTEAFF	TGTGCCAGCAGCGTAGGGGGGGGCCCCACTGAAGCTTTCTTT
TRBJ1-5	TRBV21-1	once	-	CASSRKTGNQPQHF	TGTGCCAGCAGCCGCAAGACAGGGAATCAGCCCCAGCATTTT
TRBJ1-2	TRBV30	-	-	CAWSLGHGTYGYTF	TGTGCCTGGAGTTTGGGCCACGGGACTTATGGCTACACCTTC
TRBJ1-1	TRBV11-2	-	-	CASSPPVGGTEAFF	TGTGCCAGCAGCCCTCCAGTGGGAGGCACTGAAGCTTTCTTT
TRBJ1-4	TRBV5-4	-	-	CASSSGTRDEKLFF	TGTGCCAGCAGCTCCGGGACAAGGGATGAAAAACTGTTTTTT
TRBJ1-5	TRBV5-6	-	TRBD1	CASSWGTDYNQPQHF	TGTGCCAGCAGCTGGGGGACAGACTACAATCAGCCCCAGCATTTT
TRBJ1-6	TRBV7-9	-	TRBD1	CASSFGTEDSPLHF	TGTGCCAGCAGCTTTGGGACAGAGGATTCACCCCTCCACTTT
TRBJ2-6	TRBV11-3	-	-	CASSNLSGANVLTF	TGTGCCAGCAGCAATCTATCTGGGGCCAACGTCCTGACTTTC
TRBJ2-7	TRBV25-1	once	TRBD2	CASSQGGLAREQYF	TGTGCCAGCAGTCAGGGGGGACTAGCTAGAGAGCAGTACTTC
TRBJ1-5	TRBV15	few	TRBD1	CATSSDRGLQPQHF	TGTGCCACCAGCAGCGACAGGGGGCTTCAGCCCCAGCATTTT
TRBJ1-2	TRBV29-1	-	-	CSVVAGEEGYTF	TGCAGCGTTGTGGCGGGTGAGGAAGGCTACACCTTC
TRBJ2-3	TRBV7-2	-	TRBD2	CASSLVGGSRGDTQYF	TGTGCCAGCAGCTTAGTCGGGGGGTCCAGAGGAGATACGCAGTATTTT
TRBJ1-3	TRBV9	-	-	CASSAPTDNPGNTIYF	TGTGCCAGCAGCGCCCCTACAGACAACCCAGGAAACACCATATATTTT
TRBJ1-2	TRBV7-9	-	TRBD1	CASSAGQGADGYTF	TGTGCCAGCAGTGCGGGACAGGGGGCGGATGGCTACACCTTC
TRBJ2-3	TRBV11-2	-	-	CASSLDKMLAASGDTQYF	TGTGCCAGCAGCTTAGATAAGATGCTAGCCGCCTCTGGAGATACGCAGTATTTT
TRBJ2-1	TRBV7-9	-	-	CASSFPAGASYNEQFF	TGTGCCAGCAGCTTTCCTGCAGGGGCATCCTACAATGAGCAGTTCTTC
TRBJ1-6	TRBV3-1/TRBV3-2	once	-	CASSQESRVYNSPLHF	TGTGCCAGCAGCCAAGAGTCCAGGGTCTATAATTCACCCCTCCACTTT
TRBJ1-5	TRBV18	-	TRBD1	CASSRAQGEGVAQHF	TGTGCCAGCTCCCGCGCACAGGGGGAGGGAGTGGCCCAGCATTTT
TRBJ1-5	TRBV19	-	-	CATSPGGSKRDQPQHF	TGTGCCACCTCGCCGGGGGGAAGTAAGAGGGATCAGCCCCAGCATTTT
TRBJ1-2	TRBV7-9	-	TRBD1	CASSFLQGADGYTF	TGTGCCAGCAGCTTCCTACAGGGGGCGGATGGCTACACCTTC
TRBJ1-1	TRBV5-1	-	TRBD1	CASSGTQGLNTEAFF	TGCGCCAGCAGCGGAACACAGGGGCTGAACACTGAAGCTTTCTTT
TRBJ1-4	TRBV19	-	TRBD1	CASSAAGTGSEKLFF	TGTGCCAGTAGTGCCGCCGGGACAGGGAGCGAAAAACTGTTTTTT
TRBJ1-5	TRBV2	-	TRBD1	CASSQNRQGAPNSNQPQHF	TGTGCCAGCTCCCAAAACCGGCAGGGGGCACCCAATAGCAATCAGCCCCAGCATTTT
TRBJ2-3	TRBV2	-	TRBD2	CASSEARGLAGGTQYF	TGTGCCAGCAGTGAAGCCCGGGGACTAGCGGGGGGGACGCAGTATTTT
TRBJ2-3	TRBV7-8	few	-	CASSLVVSTRTDTQYF	TGTGCCAGCAGCTTAGTAGTAAGCACCCGCACAGATACGCAGTATTTT
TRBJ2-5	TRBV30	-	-	CAWRPYGIGAGETQYF	TGTGCCTGGAGACCCTATGGGATTGGGGCGGGGGAGACCCAGTACTTC
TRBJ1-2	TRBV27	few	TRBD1	CASRATGGGPGYGYTF	TGTGCCAGCAGGGCGACAGGGGGAGGACCCGGGTATGGCTACACCTTC
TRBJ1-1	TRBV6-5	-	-	CASSYSATEAFF	TGTGCCAGCAGTTACTCCGCGACTGAAGCTTTCTTT
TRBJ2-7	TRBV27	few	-	CASRGRYYEQYF	TGTGCCAGCAGGGGCAGGTACTACGAGCAGTACTTC
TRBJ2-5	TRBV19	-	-	CASSRLGAGETQYF	TGTGCCAGTAGTCGTTTAGGGGCCGGAGAGACCCAGTACTTC
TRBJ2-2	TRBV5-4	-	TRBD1	CASSSLGTGDTGELFF	TGTGCCAGCAGCTCGCTAGGGACAGGGGATACCGGGGAGCTGTTTTTT
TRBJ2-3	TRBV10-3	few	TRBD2	CAISEQRGGTDTQYF	TGTGCCATCAGTGAACAGCGGGGGGGGACAGATACGCAGTATTTT
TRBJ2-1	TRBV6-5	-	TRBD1	CASSRIGTGGNEQFF	TGTGCCAGCAGCCGGATCGGGACAGGGGGCAATGAGCAGTTCTTC